The subject of this entry is one TCR beta chain. What it binds is unknown. This CDR3 spans 15 amino acids. CDR1 and CDR2 (germline): MDHEN, SYDVKM. The V segment lost 5 bases and the J segment 4 bases; nucleotides outside the gene matches: 8. Assay used: immunoSEQ multiplex PCR; TCRdb lists only in-frame clones, some missing. The sample comprises about 100,000 clones, 88% of which are singletons, and roughly 2% rests with the top ten. This sample stems from a study of T cell responses to AZD1222 COVID-19 vaccine. Regarding the study as a whole: Reports say nearly half of spike-specific TCRs go after unmutated variant regions. The donors showed a predominance of white British ancestry and of females, with possible underestimation of clonal diversity. The study sampled repertoires only after the peak T cell response.

Sequencing was performed on peripheral blood, taken on day 0 of AZD1222 vaccination. The chain recombines TRBV28 with TRBJ2-1, with 7 bases fitting TRBD1. The TCR originated in an adult in good health. CDR3 protein: CASSPQGVYYNEQFF. Written as DNA, the CDR3 is TGTGCCAGCAGTCCCCAGGGGGTTTATTACAATGAGCAGTTCTTC.